This entry is about one T cell receptor beta chain. The source of the sample is a study of control samples from healthy donors and cancer patients. The assay was immunoSEQ multiplex PCR, and TCRdb's table has in-frame clones only and misses some. The sample holds 51,000 or so clones, about four fifths seen once. Per germline, CDR1 SGHKS and CDR2 YYEKEE (reference sequence). This CDR3 contains 16 residues. The germline V and J ends were trimmed by 4 bases and 3 bases, with 17 bases remaining between them. The chain carries TRBV5-5 and TRBJ2-1; TRBD1 or TRBD2 may be the D gene (6 bases each). Material: blood. The source of this sequence is a man aged 65 to 79 in good health. CDR3 residues: CASSPGAGYRYNEQFF. The DNA of the CDR3 is TGTGCCAGCAGCCCGGGGGCCGGGTATCGCTACAATGAGCAGTTCTTC.